The clone carrying this TCR beta chain appeared many times. Its antigen is currently unknown. The data are from a study of identical twins. Study conclusions and caveats: Models underpredicted monozygotic twin sharing of out-of-frame TCR alpha. Surplus twin overlap in beta out-of-frame sequences was less pronounced.

There are 16 residues in the CDR3. V gave up 0 bases and J gave up 8 bases; unmatched junction bases: 4. The V gene's germline CDR1 is SEHNR and CDR2 FQNEAQ (reference sequence). Healthy Caucasians, and only they, were the donors. Each CDR3 protein is one row after TCRdb ran MiXCR on the 5' RACE reads. This table has around 960,000 distinct CDR3 sequences, more than 9% appearing once. This sample was also put to use in a study of yellow fever vaccine responses in identical twins. This second study says: Twins reportedly appeared to share part of their vaccine T cell response while keeping part individual.

V usage is TRBV7-9 and J usage is TRBJ2-1; 13 bases align to TRBD2. The sample comprised PBMCs. The clonotype originates from a woman between 18 and 29 years old in good health. In DNA form, the CDR3 reads TGTGCCAGCAGCTTAGCAGGGACTAGCGGGATCTATGAGCAGTTCTTC. It specifies CASSLAGTSGIYEQFF. Using reference TRBV7-9 and TRBJ2-1 for the parts outside the CDR3, the full variable domain is DTGVSQNPRHKITKRGQNVTFRCDPISEHNRLYWYRQTLGQGPEFLTYFQNEAQLEKSRLLSDRFSAERPKGSFSTLEIQRTEQGDSAMYLCASSLAGTSGIYEQFFGPGTRLTVL.